This TCR beta chain was found in a study of blood T cell repertoires in COVID-19. Study-level background: From T cells, B-cell-depleted T cells, or PBMCs came the material, which was cDNA or gDNA.

Original analysis: Reference gene primers were amplified, and this amplification served to estimate nucleated cell counts. Libraries were prepared by immunoSEQ multiplex PCR; TCRdb keeps only in-frame clonotypes and omits some of them. Clone size and the V and J calls come from that table; the DNA yielded D and trimming. The table records about 150,000 clones, less than 90% of them present only once. Germline CDR1 and CDR2: LNHDA and SQIVND (reference sequence). The V gene lost 0 bases and the J gene lost 2 bases, with 11 bases spanning the gap. The CDR3 totals 16 residues. Sequenced material: peripheral blood. The sequence derives from a woman in her 70s with acute or convalescent COVID-19. This chain joins TRBV19 and TRBJ1-3, with a weak D call TRBD1 (6 bases). The CDR3 region has the DNA TGTGCCAGTAGTATAGATCTCAGGGGAACTGGAAACACCATATATTTT. The encoded protein is CASSIDLRGTGNTIYF.